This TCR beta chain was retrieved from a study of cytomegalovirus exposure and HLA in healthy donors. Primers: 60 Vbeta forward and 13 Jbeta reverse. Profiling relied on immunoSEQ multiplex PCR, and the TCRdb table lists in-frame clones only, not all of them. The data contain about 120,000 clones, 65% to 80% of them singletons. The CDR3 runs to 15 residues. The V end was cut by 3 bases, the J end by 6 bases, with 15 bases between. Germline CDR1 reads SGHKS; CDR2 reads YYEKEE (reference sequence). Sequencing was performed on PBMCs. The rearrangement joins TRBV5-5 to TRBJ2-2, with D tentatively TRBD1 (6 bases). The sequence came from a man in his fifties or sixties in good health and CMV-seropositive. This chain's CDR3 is CASSWTVGRAGELFF. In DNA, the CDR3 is TGTGCCAGCAGCTGGACAGTGGGGAGAGCCGGGGAGCTGTTTTTT.